A selection of T cell receptor beta chains follows, all from one sample in a study of shared T cell receptors in the human thymus. The assay was immunoSEQ multiplex PCR, and TCRdb's table has in-frame clones only and misses some. Here the sample spans roughly 710,000 clones, 80% to 90% being singletons. These data were also reused for a study on human thymus T cells.

Sample: thymocytes. The receptor source for this set is a girl less than two years old with a congenital heart defect. Each CDR3 is given with its conserved first and last residue. The D gene is left open where the match is weak. Clone size is given for some rows only: seen once, a few or many times, or a class if the clone is expanded.

j_gene	d_gene	v_gene	abundance	len	CDR3nt	CDR3aa
TRBJ2-3	NA	TRBV5-4	NA	15	TGTGCCAGCAGCAGGACGGGACACGGCACAGATACGCAGTATTTT	CASSRTGHGTDTQYF
TRBJ1-4	NA	TRBV7-9	NA	14	TGTGCCAGCAGCTACAGGGCGGGTAATGAAAAACTGTTTTTT	CASSYRAGNEKLFF
TRBJ1-1	NA	TRBV2	NA	13	TGTGCCACAACTAAGACACGGAGGAGTGAAGCTTTCTTT	CATTKTRRSEAFF
TRBJ1-5	NA	TRBV4-3	NA	16	TGCGCCAGCAGCCTCTCGTCGGGTGGTTCGAATCAGCCCCAGCATTTT	CASSLSSGGSNQPQHF
TRBJ1-1	NA	TRBV10-3	NA	16	TGTGCCATCAGTGAGTTCGGGTCGGGGGTGAACACTGAAGCTTTCTTT	CAISEFGSGVNTEAFF
TRBJ1-6	NA	TRBV19	NA	20	TGTGCCAGTAGCGAAGTTGGCCCCCCACGAGAGAGGACCTATAATTCACCCCTCCACTTT	CASSEVGPPRERTYNSPLHF
TRBJ2-3	TRBD2	TRBV5-1	NA	15	TGCGCCAGCAGCACCACTAGCGGGGCCACAGATACGCAGTATTTT	CASSTTSGATDTQYF
TRBJ1-6	NA	TRBV5-1	NA	13	TGCGCCAGCAGAGATGGAGGCAATTCACCCCTCCACTTT	CASRDGGNSPLHF
TRBJ1-3	NA	TRBV10-1	NA	14	TGCGCCAGCAGTGAAGGAGGCTCTGGAAACACCATATATTTT	CASSEGGSGNTIYF
TRBJ2-1	TRBD2	TRBV5-1	NA	15	TGCGCCAGCAGCTTGGAAAGCGGGGGGGCGAATGAGCAGTTCTTC	CASSLESGGANEQFF
TRBJ2-7	NA	TRBV28	NA	12	TGTGCCAGCGCAGGGACTTCCTACGAGCAGTACTTC	CASAGTSYEQYF
TRBJ1-1	NA	TRBV7-2	NA	15	TGTGCCAGCAGCTCCCCCGGGGGATTGAACACTGAAGCTTTCTTT	CASSSPGGLNTEAFF
TRBJ2-1	TRBD2	TRBV12-5	NA	19	TGTGCTAGTGGTTCCGGACCGGTGGGGGGGGTTAGGGTAGGGAATGAGCAGTTCTTC	CASGSGPVGGVRVGNEQFF
TRBJ2-1	TRBD1	TRBV5-6	NA	14	TGTGCCAGCAGCTTCGCAAGGGGGCCTGATGAGCAGTTCTTC	CASSFARGPDEQFF
TRBJ2-2	NA	TRBV7-6	once	16	TGTGCCAGCAGCTCATTCTCAGGGGCGGACACCGGGGAGCTGTTTTTT	CASSSFSGADTGELFF
TRBJ2-3	TRBD1	TRBV2	NA	16	TGTGCCAGCAGAAAACTCCCGGGACAGAGCACAGATACGCAGTATTTT	CASRKLPGQSTDTQYF